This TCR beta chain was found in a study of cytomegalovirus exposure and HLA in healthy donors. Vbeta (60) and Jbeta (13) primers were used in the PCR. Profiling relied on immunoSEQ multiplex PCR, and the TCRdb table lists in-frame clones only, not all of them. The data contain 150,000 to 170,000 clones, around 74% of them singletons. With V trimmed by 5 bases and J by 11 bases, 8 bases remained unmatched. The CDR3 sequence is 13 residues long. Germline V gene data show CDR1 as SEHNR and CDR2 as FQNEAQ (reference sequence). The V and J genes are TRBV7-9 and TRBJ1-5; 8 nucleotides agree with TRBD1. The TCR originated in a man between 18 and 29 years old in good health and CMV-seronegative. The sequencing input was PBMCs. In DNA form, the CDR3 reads TGTGCCAGCAGCGATCTCCGGACAGGGTCCCAGCATTTT. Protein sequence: CASSDLRTGSQHF. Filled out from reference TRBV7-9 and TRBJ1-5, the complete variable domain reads DTGVSQNPRHKITKRGQNVTFRCDPISEHNRLYWYRQTLGQGPEFLTYFQNEAQLEKSRLLSDRFSAERPKGSFSTLEIQRTEQGDSAMYLCASSDLRTGSQHFGDGTRLSIL.